The clone carrying this TCR beta chain was seen only a few times. The PCR ran on 60 Vbeta and 13 Jbeta primers. Sequencing was performed with immunoSEQ multiplex PCR; in TCRdb, only in-frame clones are kept and a portion is missing. Of roughly 100,000 clones listed, less than 85% are singletons. While unrecorded immune exposures were likely, the donors were nominally healthy when sampled. The data were obtained in a study of cytomegalovirus exposure and HLA in healthy donors. The ends were cut back, 8 bases at V and 4 bases at J, with 17 bases in the middle. In germline, CDR1 is LNHDA, CDR2 SQIVND (reference sequence). The CDR3 has 14 residues.

This sequence joins TRBV19 and TRBJ1-2; maybe TRBD1 (6 bases). Sequencing input: PBMCs. The source is a man aged 40-49 years in good health and CMV-seronegative. The DNA of the CDR3 is TGTGCCAGTCAAAACAGGGAGAGTAGCTATGGCTACACCTTC. Translation gives CASQNRESSYGYTF.